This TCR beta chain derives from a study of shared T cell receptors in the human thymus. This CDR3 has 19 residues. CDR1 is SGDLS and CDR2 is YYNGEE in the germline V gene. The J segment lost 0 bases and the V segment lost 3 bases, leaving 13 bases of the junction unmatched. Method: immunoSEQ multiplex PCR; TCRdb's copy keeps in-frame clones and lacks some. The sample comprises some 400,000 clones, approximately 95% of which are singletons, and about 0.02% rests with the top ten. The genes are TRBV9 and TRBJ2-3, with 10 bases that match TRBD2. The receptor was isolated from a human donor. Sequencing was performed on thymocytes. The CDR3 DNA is TGTGCCAGCAGCGGCCCGGGACTAGCGAGCAATCCTAGCACAGATACGCAGTATTTT. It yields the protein CASSGPGLASNPSTDTQYF. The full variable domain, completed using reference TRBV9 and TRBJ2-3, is DSGVTQTPKHLITATGQRVTLRCSPRSGDLSVYWYQQSLDQGLQFLIQYYNGEERAKGNILERFSAQQFPDLHSELNLSSLELGDSALYFCASSGPGLASNPSTDTQYFGPGTRLTVL.